These 30 T cell receptor beta chains were all obtained from the same sample, sequenced in a study of blood T cell repertoires in COVID-19. Measured with immunoSEQ multiplex PCR; TCRdb has only the in-frame clones, and not every one. The table includes over 250,000 clones, around 87% detected once. The specimen was peripheral blood. The receptors were gathered from a woman in her thirties or forties who had recovered from COVID-19.

This sequence joins TRBV10-3 and TRBJ2-7; 7 bases are a match to TRBD2. CDR1 and CDR2 (germline): ENHRY, SYGVKD. This CDR3 is built from 13 residues. V lost 6 bases to trimming and J lost 6 bases; unmatched junction nucleotides: 8. CDR3 in amino acids: CAIRGRVGFEQYF. The CDR3 DNA reads TGTGCCATCAGAGGGAGGGTGGGCTTCGAGCAGTACTTC.

The chain uses TRBV6-5 and TRBJ1-5; D not resolved. This CDR3 is built from 13 residues. Germline-derived CDR1 and CDR2 are MNHEY and SVGAGI. V lost 6 bases, J lost 5 bases, and 11 bases lay in between. DNA for the CDR3: TGTGCCAGCAGCCCCCAAAATCATCAGCCCCAGCATTTT. Its protein product is CASSPQNHQPQHF.

J is TRBJ2-3 and V is TRBV7-2; D unresolved. CDR3 length: 15 amino acids. CDR1 is SGHTA and CDR2 is FQGNSA in the germline V gene. Trimming shortened V by 5 bases and J by 1 base, and 13 bases separated the two germline ends. Here the CDR3 reads CASSKGAVRTDTQYF. CDR3 DNA sequence: TGTGCCAGCAGCAAAGGAGCAGTGCGCACAGATACGCAGTATTTT.

The CDR3 here is CASSRGGVNEQFF. CDR3 in DNA: TGTGCCAGCAGTCGGGGGGGGGTCAATGAGCAGTTCTTC. The genes are TRBV12-3 or TRBV12-4 and TRBJ2-1; 8 bases map to TRBD2. The CDR3 has 13 residues. V dropped 5 bases and J dropped 6; count of bases not matched to a gene: 3.

The chain links TRBV2 to TRBJ2-7, with D perhaps matching TRBD1 (6 bases). CDR1 and CDR2 from the germline V gene are SNHLY and FYNNEI. V gave up 1 base and J gave up 2 bases, with 12 bases separating them. The CDR3 has 15 amino acids. Here the CDR3 DNA reads TGTGCCAGCAGTGAAGGTGGGGGCCTAACCTACGAGCAGTACTTC. Residues: CASSEGGGLTYEQYF.

The gene calls are TRBV6-5 and TRBJ1-2, with TRBD1 matching over 9 bases. The J segment lost 4 bases and the V segment lost 6 bases, leaving 6 bases of the junction unmatched. CDR3 size: 14 residues. CDR1 and CDR2 (germline): MNHEY, SVGAGI. Here the CDR3 reads CASRTEGQGYGYTF. In DNA, the CDR3 is TGTGCCAGCAGGACGGAGGGACAGGGCTATGGCTACACCTTC.

The chain joins TRBV6-5 to TRBJ1-2; tentative D call: TRBD1 (5 bases). V lost 5 bases, J lost 6 bases, and 19 bases lay in between. This CDR3 is built from 15 residues. Germline V gives CDR1 MNHEY, CDR2 SVGAGI. The CDR3 DNA reads TGTGCCAGCAGTCGAAGAGTTGGGGCAGAGGATGGCTACACCTTC. As protein: CASSRRVGAEDGYTF.

A word on this clone: In the same sample, other DNA sequences code for this CDR3. The chain employs TRBV5-1 and TRBJ2-5; 7 positions agree with TRBD1. The V gene's germline CDR1 is SGHRS and CDR2 YFSETQ. The CDR3 is 13 residues long. Germline trimming cut 1 base from V and 5 bases from J; bases unmatched to any gene: 2. CDR3 sequence (DNA): TGCGCCAGCAGCTTGACAGGGGAGGAGACCCAGTACTTC. Protein product: CASSLTGEETQYF.

The chain is built from TRBV7-2 and TRBJ2-7; 10 bases match TRBD2. The CDR3 loop spans 15 amino acids. The germline gives CDR1 SGHTA, CDR2 FQGNSA. V lost 2 bases and J lost 2; bases outside the gene matches: 3. CDR3 in DNA: TGTGCCAGCAGCTTAACTAGCGGGACCCCCTACGAGCAGTACTTC. Its protein is CASSLTSGTPYEQYF.

J is TRBJ1-1 and V is TRBV15, with D unresolved. The germline gives CDR1 LNHNV, CDR2 YYDKDF (reference sequence). This CDR3 is built from 13 residues. The germline V and J ends were trimmed by 0 bases and 12 bases, with 14 bases remaining between them. DNA of the CDR3: TGTGCCACCAGCAGAGATACTCTCGAGGAGACTTTCTTT. Amino acids: CATSRDTLEETFF. Based on the CDR3 plus reference TRBV15 and TRBJ1-1, the full variable domain is DAMVIQNPRYQVTQFGKPVTLSCSQTLNHNVMYWYQQKSSQAPKLLFHYYDKDFNNEADTPDNFQSRRPNTSFCFLDIRSPGLGDTAMYLCATSRDTLEETFFGQGTRLTVV.

The rearrangement joins TRBV7-6 to TRBJ1-2; no clear D. The CDR3 totals 17 residues. Germline CDR1 reads SGHVS; CDR2 reads FNYEAQ. The V end was cut by 5 bases, the J end by 6 bases, with 25 bases between. CDR3 amino acids: CASSKRSKRKPWNGYTF. CDR3 DNA sequence: TGTGCCAGCAGCAAAAGGAGTAAGCGGAAACCTTGGAATGGCTACACCTTC.

V and J are TRBV29-1 and TRBJ1-2; 7 bases are shared with TRBD1. This CDR3 contains 14 residues. The ends lost 2 bases at V and 5 bases at J; junction bases unmatched: 8. Germline CDR1 is SQVTM and CDR2 is ANQGSEA. CDR3 sequence: CSVETRGGAYGYTF. The DNA for the CDR3 is TGCAGCGTTGAAACACGAGGGGGCGCATATGGCTACACCTTC.

The chain couples TRBV19 to TRBJ1-5; D remains ambiguous. CDR1 LNHDA and CDR2 SQIVND come from the germline V gene (reference sequence). V was pared by 2 bases and J by 0 bases, with 14 bases between. The CDR3 runs to 17 residues. CDR3 DNA sequence: TGTGCCAGTAGTATAATGCTAGGCGGCGGTAGCAATCAGCCCCAGCATTTT. This encodes CASSIMLGGGSNQPQHF. The whole variable domain, filled in from reference TRBV19 and TRBJ1-5, reads DGGITQSPKYLFRKEGQNVTLSCEQNLNHDAMYWYRQDPGQGLRLIYYSQIVNDFQKGDIAEGYSVSREKKESFPLTVTSAQKNPTAFYLCASSIMLGGGSNQPQHFGDGTRLSIL.

The chain combines TRBV30 with TRBJ2-4, with D possibly being TRBD2 (5 bases). CDR3 size: 15 residues. The V end lost 0 bases, the J end lost 9 bases, and 18 bases lay between the germline ends. Germline CDR1 GTSNPN, CDR2 SVGIG (reference sequence). CDR3 amino acids: CAWSVTSLLRGIQYF. DNA of the CDR3: TGTGCCTGGAGTGTAACCTCCCTTCTACGGGGCATTCAGTACTTC.

The CDR3 nucleotides read TGTGCCAGCAGCGCCGACAGGAGAGGCTACACCTTC. This gives the protein CASSADRRGYTF. This chain joins TRBV9 and TRBJ1-2, with D tentatively TRBD1 (6 bases). V was pared by 3 bases and J by 8 bases, with 11 bases between. The CDR3 contains 12 residues. Germline lookup yields CDR1 SGDLS and CDR2 YYNGEE.

The chain combines TRBV6-1 with TRBJ2-1; maybe TRBD1 (5 bases). The V end was cut by 1 base, the J end by 5 bases, with 12 bases between. The CDR3 runs 15 residues. Germline V CDR1 and CDR2: MNHNS, SASEGT. CDR3 residues: CASSEGTWIDNEQFF. CDR3 bases: TGTGCCAGCAGTGAAGGGACATGGATTGACAATGAGCAGTTCTTC.

The chain employs TRBV7-6 and TRBJ1-4, with a tentative D call TRBD1 (5 bases). Between the trimmed V and J ends, which lost 0 bases and 5 bases, there was a span of 10 bases. CDR1 is SGHVS and CDR2 is FNYEAQ in the germline V gene. CDR3 size: 15 residues. The CDR3 loop is CASSLAGGTNEKLFF. The CDR3 region has the DNA TGTGCCAGCAGCTTAGCGGGGGGGACGAATGAAAAACTGTTTTTT.

V usage is TRBV11-2 and J usage is TRBJ1-4; D possibly corresponds to TRBD1 (6 bases). With 4 bases removed from V and 5 bases from J, the gap between germline ends came to 14 bases. The CDR3 totals 15 residues. Germline V gene data show CDR1 as SGHAT and CDR2 as FQNNGV. The CDR3: CASSSRGAGNEKLFF. The CDR3 DNA reads as TGTGCCAGCAGCTCGCGGGGGGCAGGCAATGAAAAACTGTTTTTT.

The V gene is TRBV10-2, the J gene TRBJ2-2; 8 bases are shared with TRBD2. Germline V gene sequence: CDR1 WSHSY, CDR2 SAAADI. CDR3 length: 17 amino acids. With 8 bases clipped from V and 4 bases from J, the junction kept 15 bases outside the gene matches. The CDR3 reads CASLKGRGGRSTGELFF. In nucleotides, the CDR3 is TGCGCCAGCCTTAAGGGGAGGGGCGGGAGGAGCACCGGGGAGCTGTTTTTT.

This clone is a singleton in its sample. The chain uses TRBV7-2 and TRBJ1-6, with D tentatively TRBD1 (5 bases). The ends were cut back, 0 bases at V and 8 bases at J, with 14 bases in the middle. This CDR3 has 16 amino acids. Germline lookup yields CDR1 SGHTA and CDR2 FQGNSA. For the CDR3, the DNA is TGTGCCAGCAGCTTAGCGGGCCGGGGGGGTGATTCACCCCTCCACTTT. Protein product: CASSLAGRGGDSPLHF.

The chain combines TRBV6-2 or TRBV6-3 with TRBJ2-3; D is perhaps TRBD1 (5 bases). V lost 5 bases and J lost 1, with 16 bases in between. The CDR3 covers 16 residues. The V gene's germline CDR1 is MNHEY and CDR2 SVGEGT. CDR3 region: CASSLSLGARTDTQYF. The CDR3, as DNA: TGTGCCAGCAGTCTTTCACTTGGGGCCCGCACAGATACGCAGTATTTT.

The chain's CDR3 is CASSLAGPEQYF. The CDR3 DNA sequence: TGTGCCAGCAGCCTGGCGGGTCCCGAGCAGTACTTC. The chain joins TRBV7-9 to TRBJ2-7; D is possibly TRBD2 (5 bases). Germline V gene lookup returns CDR1 SEHNR and CDR2 FQNEAQ (reference sequence). The CDR3 length is 12 residues. V was cut by 5 bases and J by 6 bases, with 11 bases left in between. The full variable domain, its missing parts supplied by reference TRBV7-9 and TRBJ2-7, is DTGVSQNPRHKITKRGQNVTFRCDPISEHNRLYWYRQTLGQGPEFLTYFQNEAQLEKSRLLSDRFSAERPKGSFSTLEIQRTEQGDSAMYLCASSLAGPEQYFGPGTRLTVT.

The genes are TRBV5-4 and TRBJ1-1; maybe TRBD1 (5 bases). The CDR3 is 15 amino acids. The germline V and J ends were trimmed by 4 bases and 2 bases, with 15 bases remaining between them. Germline CDR1 reads SGHNT; CDR2 reads YYREEE (reference sequence). CDR3 sequence: CASSQPKTANTEAFF. CDR3 in DNA: TGTGCCAGCAGCCAACCCAAGACAGCTAACACTGAAGCTTTCTTT.

The chain is built from TRBV3-1 (or the pseudogene TRBV3-2) and TRBJ2-3, with D perhaps matching TRBD1 (6 bases). Trimming stripped 10 bases from V and 3 bases from J, with 29 bases between. This CDR3 region has 18 residues. Germline V gives CDR1 LGHDT, CDR2 YNNKEL (reference sequence). The CDR3 nucleotides are TGTGCCACGACAGGTCAAGAGTGGGTCGGATCGATTACAGATACGCAGTATTTT. It translates to CATTGQEWVGSITDTQYF.

The rearrangement links TRBV19 to TRBJ2-5, with D possibly matching TRBD2 (5 bases). CDR3 length: 13 amino acids. V lost 1 base and J 2 bases, leaving 5 bases between the germline ends. Germline lookup yields CDR1 LNHDA and CDR2 SQIVND (reference sequence). The CDR3 region has the DNA TGTGCCAGTAGTATAGGCGGGCAAGAGACCCAGTACTTC. The encoded protein is CASSIGGQETQYF.

This clone was observed a handful of times. The rearrangement joins TRBV9 to TRBJ1-6, with a weak D call TRBD1 (6 bases). The germline CDR1 and CDR2 sequences are SGDLS and YYNGEE. V gave up 3 bases and J gave up 10 bases, with 14 bases separating them. This CDR3 comprises 14 residues. The CDR3 here is CASSAQGNYSPLHF. The CDR3 DNA reads as TGTGCCAGCAGCGCACAGGGCAATTACTCACCCCTCCACTTT.

The chain couples TRBV29-1 to TRBJ1-1; D perhaps matches TRBD1 (5 bases). The germline V gene has CDR1 SQVTM and CDR2 ANQGSEA. V lost 8 bases and J 6 bases, leaving 16 bases between the germline ends. This CDR3 has 12 amino acids. The CDR3 region has the DNA TGCAGCATATCCAGGGTCCAGGCTGAAGCTTTCTTT. This sequence encodes CSISRVQAEAFF.

The rearrangement links TRBV5-1 to TRBJ2-5, with D possibly TRBD1 on 6 matching bases. With 5 bases removed from V and 2 bases from J, the gap between germline ends came to 16 bases. Germline-derived CDR1 and CDR2 are SGHRS and YFSETQ. CDR3 length equals 15 residues. CDR3 region: CASSFQGTGQETQYF. The CDR3 coding sequence is TGCGCCAGCAGTTTCCAAGGCACAGGGCAAGAGACCCAGTACTTC.

CDR3 region: CAISESFGEPYNEQFF. The CDR3 DNA is TGTGCCATCAGTGAGTCGTTCGGGGAACCCTACAATGAGCAGTTCTTC. V is TRBV10-3 and J is TRBJ2-1; TRBD2 is a possible D gene (5 bases). Germline CDR1 reads ENHRY; CDR2 reads SYGVKD. CDR3 length: 16 residues. Trimming pared 0 bases from V and 2 bases from J, leaving 11 bases between.

The gene calls are TRBV6-1 and TRBJ1-2, with D unclear. Germline lookup yields CDR1 MNHNS and CDR2 SASEGT. The CDR3 loop spans 14 amino acids. Trimming cost V 3 bases and J 4 bases, with 12 bases left between them. The CDR3 loop reads CASSERGVLYGYTF. CDR3 nucleotide sequence: TGTGCCAGCAGTGAGCGCGGGGTCCTCTATGGCTACACCTTC.